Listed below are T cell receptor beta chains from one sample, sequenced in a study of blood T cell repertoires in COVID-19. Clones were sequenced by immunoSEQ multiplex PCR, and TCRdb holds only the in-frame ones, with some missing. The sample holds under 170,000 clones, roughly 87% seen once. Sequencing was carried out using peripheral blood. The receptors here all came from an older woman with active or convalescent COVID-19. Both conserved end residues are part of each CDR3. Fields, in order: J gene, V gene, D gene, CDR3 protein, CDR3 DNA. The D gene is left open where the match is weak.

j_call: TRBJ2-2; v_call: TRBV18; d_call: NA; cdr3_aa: CASSSDSYTGELFF; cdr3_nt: TGTGCCAGCTCAAGCGACAGTTACACCGGGGAGCTGTTTTTT
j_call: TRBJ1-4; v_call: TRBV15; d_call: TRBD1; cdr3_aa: CATSGTDRGEKLFF; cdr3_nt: TGTGCCACCAGCGGAACCGACAGGGGTGAAAAACTGTTTTTT
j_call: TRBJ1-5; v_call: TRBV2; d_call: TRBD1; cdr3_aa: CASTLSQGAGQPQHF; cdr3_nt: TGTGCCAGCACCTTATCACAGGGGGCAGGTCAGCCCCAGCATTTT
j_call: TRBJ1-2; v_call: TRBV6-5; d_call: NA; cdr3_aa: CASRFQGTRGYTF; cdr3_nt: TGTGCCAGCAGATTTCAGGGTACTCGAGGCTACACCTTC
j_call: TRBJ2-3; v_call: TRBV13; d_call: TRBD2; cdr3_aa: CASREMGLANTDTQYF; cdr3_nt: TGTGCCAGCAGGGAAATGGGACTAGCGAACACAGATACGCAGTATTTT
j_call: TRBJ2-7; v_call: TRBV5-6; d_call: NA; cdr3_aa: CASSLDSYVGEQYF; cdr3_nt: TGTGCCAGCAGCTTGGACTCCTACGTCGGGGAGCAGTACTTC
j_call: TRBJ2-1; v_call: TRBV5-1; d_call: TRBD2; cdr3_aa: CASSLSRSGGAGEQFF; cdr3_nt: TGCGCCAGCAGCTTGTCAAGGAGCGGGGGGGCTGGTGAGCAGTTCTTC
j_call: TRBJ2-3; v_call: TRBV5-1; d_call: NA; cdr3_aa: CASSLGTSTDTQYF; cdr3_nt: TGCGCCAGCAGCTTGGGGACTAGCACAGATACGCAGTATTTT
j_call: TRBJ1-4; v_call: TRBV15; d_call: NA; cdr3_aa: CATSITGHGEKLFF; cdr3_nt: TGTGCCACCAGCATTACAGGGCATGGTGAAAAACTGTTTTTT
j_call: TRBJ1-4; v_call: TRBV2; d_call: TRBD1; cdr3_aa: CASSLRDSQKEKLFF; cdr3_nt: TGTGCCAGCAGCCTTCGGGACAGCCAAAAAGAAAAACTGTTTTTT
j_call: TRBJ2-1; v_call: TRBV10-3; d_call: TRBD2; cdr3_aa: CAISAGTSGGERNEQFF; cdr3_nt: TGTGCCATCAGTGCCGGGACTAGCGGGGGGGAAAGAAATGAGCAGTTCTTC